These 25 T cell receptor beta chains were all obtained from the same sample, sequenced in a study of cytomegalovirus exposure and HLA in healthy donors. This PCR relied on a set of 60 Vbeta primers and 13 Jbeta primers. Only in-frame clones appear in the TCRdb table, and some are missing; sequencing was by immunoSEQ multiplex PCR. The sample holds 100,000 or so clones; around 84% are singletons and the top ten take 1.2%. The sample consisted of PBMCs. The receptors derive from a woman between 18 and 30 years old in good health and CMV-seronegative.

The genes are TRBV9 and TRBJ2-1; no definite D call. The CDR3 runs 14 residues. CDR1 SGDLS and CDR2 YYNGEE come from the germline V gene. Trimming removed 0 bases at V and 5 bases at J, with 9 bases between. CDR3 residues: CASSVDLSNNEQFF. The CDR3, as DNA: TGTGCCAGCAGCGTAGACCTATCAAACAATGAGCAGTTCTTC.

The rearrangement joins TRBV6-4 to TRBJ1-5; D is uncertain. V was pared by 8 bases and J by 1 base, with 18 bases between. Germline V gives CDR1 MRHNA, CDR2 SNTAGT. The CDR3 contains 16 residues. The CDR3 sequence: CASPRKRAWSNQPQHF. CDR3 DNA: TGTGCCAGCCCTCGTAAGAGGGCTTGGAGCAATCAGCCCCAGCATTTT.

The chain has TRBV10-3 and TRBJ2-1; 8 bases are a match to TRBD2. The CDR3 is 16 residues long. Trimming took 4 bases from V and 5 from J; bases not matched to a gene: 10. Germline V lookup: CDR1 ENHRY, CDR2 SYGVKD. The CDR3 DNA sequence: TGTGCCATCAGTGCTTCAGGGACCGGGGGGGACAATGAGCAGTTCTTC. This translates into CAISASGTGGDNEQFF.

The CDR3 DNA follows: TGTGCCAGCAGCTTAGACGGGACAGGCTCCTACAATGAGCAGTTCTTC. This codes for CASSLDGTGSYNEQFF. The V gene is TRBV7-2, the J gene TRBJ2-1, with 8 nucleotides matching TRBD1. Unmatched junction bases numbered 2, after V lost 1 base and J lost 0 bases. There are 16 residues in the CDR3. In germline, CDR1 is SGHTA, CDR2 FQGNSA. The variable domain in full, completed from reference TRBV7-2 and TRBJ2-1, reads GAGVSQSPSNKVTEKGKDVELRCDPISGHTALYWYRQSLGQGLEFLIYFQGNSAPDKSGLPSDRFSAERTGGSVSTLTIQRTQQEDSAVYLCASSLDGTGSYNEQFFGPGTRLTVL.

V gene TRBV18 combines with J gene TRBJ2-7; D is unresolved. This CDR3 is built from 12 residues. Germline CDR1 is KGHSH and CDR2 is LQKENI. The V end lost 6 bases, the J end lost 2 bases, and 8 bases lay between the germline ends. DNA of the CDR3: TGTGCCAGCTCTTCAGGAACCTACGAGCAGTACTTC. This codes for CASSSGTYEQYF.

The genes are TRBV6-1 and TRBJ1-3, with D possibly matching TRBD1 (5 bases). The V end was cut by 5 bases, the J end by 4 bases, with 12 bases between. Germline V lookup: CDR1 MNHNS, CDR2 SASEGT. The CDR3 is 14 residues long. The CDR3 DNA reads as TGTGCCAGCAGTAGGGGTATAGGAGGAAACACCATATATTTT. Its protein is CASSRGIGGNTIYF.

This chain uses TRBV7-8 with TRBJ1-3; the D is unclear. Trimming took off 5 bases at V and 2 bases at J, with 10 bases between the two ends. Germline loops: CDR1 SGHVS, CDR2 FQNEAQ. The CDR3 extends over 14 amino acids. The CDR3 reads CASSRSGAGNTIYF. The CDR3 coding sequence is TGTGCCAGCAGCCGGTCAGGTGCTGGAAACACCATATATTTT.

V gene TRBV7-2 combines with J gene TRBJ2-1; tentative D call: TRBD2 (6 bases). V lost 6 bases to trimming and J lost 0 bases, with 15 bases between them. CDR1 and CDR2 (germline): SGHTA, FQGNSA. The CDR3 is 16 amino acids. This chain's CDR3 is CASRDRAGVSYNEQFF. CDR3 in DNA: TGTGCCAGCAGAGATCGAGCGGGTGTCTCCTACAATGAGCAGTTCTTC.

This clone turned up a few times. This chain connects TRBV6-6 to TRBJ2-5; 10 nucleotides line up with TRBD2. V was clipped by 0 bases and J by 4 bases; unmatched bases: 5. The V gene's germline CDR1 is MNHNY and CDR2 SVGAGI (reference sequence). The CDR3 loop spans 16 amino acids. The CDR3 coding sequence is TGTGCCAGCAGTTACTCGTCTAGCGGGAGTCGAGAGACCCAGTACTTC. Protein product: CASSYSSSGSRETQYF.

As regards this clone: The CDR3 does not close with the conserved phenylalanine or tryptophan, likely indicating a read error. The DNA is left out, because the CDR3 cannot be placed on it with certainty; the CDR3 is given as TCRdb lists it. The V gene is TRBV19, the J gene TRBJ1-1. With termini counted, the CDR3 has 10 amino acids. Germline CDR1 reads LNHDA; CDR2 reads SQIVND (reference sequence). The CDR3 is CASSGEANVR.

The rearrangement uses TRBV4-1 and TRBJ2-7, with D possibly TRBD1 on 6 matching bases. The germline V and J ends were trimmed by 2 bases and 7 bases, with 18 bases remaining between them. This CDR3 is built from 15 residues. Germline values: CDR1 MGHRA, CDR2 YSYEKL. CDR3 in amino acids: CASSQNWGRSPEQYF. The CDR3 DNA reads as TGCGCCAGCAGCCAAAACTGGGGGCGGTCTCCAGAGCAGTACTTC.

The rearrangement links TRBV28 to TRBJ1-1; D is ambiguous. The germline V and J ends were trimmed by 8 bases and 0 bases, with 13 bases remaining between them. This CDR3 has 14 residues. Germline V CDR1 and CDR2: MDHEN, SYDVKM. The CDR3 nucleotides read TGTGCCAGCCACAGTAAGGCGATGAACACTGAAGCTTTCTTT. Translated, it gives CASHSKAMNTEAFF.

The count of this clone is one. This rearrangement joins TRBV5-6 to TRBJ1-1; D remains unclear. The germline gives CDR1 SGHDT, CDR2 YYEEEE. The CDR3 consists of 14 residues. V shed 0 bases and J shed 5 bases, with 11 bases lying between them. CDR3 sequence: CASSLANGLTEAFF. CDR3 nucleotide sequence: TGTGCCAGCAGCTTGGCCAACGGGTTGACTGAAGCTTTCTTT.

V usage is TRBV18 and J usage is TRBJ1-2; 9 bases are shared with TRBD1. Germline CDR1 and CDR2: KGHSH and LQKENI. With 5 bases clipped from V and 0 bases from J, the junction kept 4 bases outside the gene matches. The CDR3 is 15 amino acids. The CDR3 reads CASSSTGGPNYGYTF. CDR3 bases: TGTGCCAGCTCATCAACAGGGGGCCCTAACTATGGCTACACCTTC.

The V gene is TRBV19, the J gene TRBJ2-1; 13 nucleotides align to TRBD2. The CDR3 is made up of 15 amino acids. The ends lost 4 bases at V and 6 bases at J; junction bases unmatched: 3. CDR1 is LNHDA, CDR2 SQIVND, per germline (reference sequence). The CDR3: CASSTTSGGRNEQFF. DNA for the CDR3: TGTGCCAGTAGTACGACTAGCGGGGGGCGCAATGAGCAGTTCTTC.

This chain uses TRBV30 with TRBJ2-3; D may be TRBD1 (6 bases). Germline V gene data show CDR1 as GTSNPN and CDR2 as SVGIG (reference sequence). Trimming shortened V by 2 bases and J by 2 bases, and 11 bases separated the two germline ends. There are 14 residues in the CDR3. The CDR3 nucleotides are TGTGCCTGGAGTCTGGACAGCTACACAGATACGCAGTATTTT. The encoded protein is CAWSLDSYTDTQYF.

The V call is TRBV7-8, the J call TRBJ1-5; 7 nucleotides match TRBD1. V lost 4 bases to trimming and J lost 3 bases; unmatched junction nucleotides: 9. The CDR3 runs 16 residues. Germline CDR1 SGHVS, CDR2 FQNEAQ. The CDR3 DNA follows: TGTGCCAGCAGCTCAAATTCGGGACAGTCCAATCAGCCCCAGCATTTT. This encodes CASSSNSGQSNQPQHF. Supplemented by reference TRBV7-8 and TRBJ1-5, the full variable domain reads GAGVSQSPRYKVAKRGQDVALRCDPISGHVSLFWYQQALGQGPEFLTYFQNEAQLDKSGLPSDRFFAERPEGSVSTLKIQRTQQEDSAVYLCASSSNSGQSNQPQHFGDGTRLSIL.

The chain uses TRBV4-3 and TRBJ1-5; D is perhaps TRBD1 (5 bases). Trimming removed 0 bases from V and 2 bases from J, with 20 bases in between. The CDR3 spans 19 residues. Germline V lookup: CDR1 LGHNA, CDR2 YSLEER. CDR3 nucleotide sequence: TGCGCCAGCAGCCAAGAAGTCAGGGCGCCTTGGTTCGGCAATCAGCCCCAGCATTTT. It is translated as CASSQEVRAPWFGNQPQHF.

J is TRBJ2-7 and V is TRBV7-9; D gene ambiguous. The germline V and J ends were trimmed by 3 bases and 2 bases, with 8 bases remaining between them. From germline, CDR1 is SEHNR and CDR2 FQNEAQ (reference sequence). This CDR3 region has 13 residues. The CDR3 is CASSFPQTYEQYF. The CDR3 DNA reads as TGTGCCAGCAGCTTCCCACAAACCTACGAGCAGTACTTC.

The chain couples TRBV7-7 to TRBJ2-3; the match to TRBD1 covers 8 bases. Germline-derived CDR1 and CDR2 are SSHAT and FNYEAQ (reference sequence). This CDR3 has 16 residues. J lost 0 bases, V lost 5 bases, and 7 bases had no gene match. CDR3: CASSPTGGYSTDTQYF. CDR3 nucleotides: TGTGCCAGCAGCCCCACAGGGGGTTATAGCACAGATACGCAGTATTTT.

This CDR3 is CASSLRDSATNEKLFF. The CDR3 DNA reads as TGTGCCAGCAGCCTCCGGGACAGTGCAACTAATGAAAAACTGTTTTTT. This chain connects TRBV7-8 to TRBJ1-4; 7 bases line up with TRBD1. Germline CDR1 SGHVS, CDR2 FQNEAQ. V gave up 5 bases and J gave up 0 bases; unmatched junction bases: 6. The CDR3 length is 16 residues. The variable domain in full, with the rest retrieved from reference TRBV7-8 and TRBJ1-4, is GAGVSQSPRYKVAKRGQDVALRCDPISGHVSLFWYQQALGQGPEFLTYFQNEAQLDKSGLPSDRFFAERPEGSVSTLKIQRTQQEDSAVYLCASSLRDSATNEKLFFGSGTQLSVL.

V and J are TRBV7-6 and TRBJ2-7, with 10 positions matching TRBD1. The CDR3 covers 14 residues. J lost 7 bases, V lost 5 bases, and 8 bases had no gene match. Germline V gene data show CDR1 as SGHVS and CDR2 as FNYEAQ. The CDR3 spells CASSLRQGAGEQYF. The DNA for the CDR3 is TGTGCCAGCAGCCTTAGACAGGGGGCTGGTGAGCAGTACTTC.

The chain combines TRBV19 with TRBJ1-4; 7 nucleotides match TRBD1. This CDR3 has 14 amino acids. Germline V gene lookup returns CDR1 LNHDA and CDR2 SQIVND (reference sequence). Trimming took 7 bases from V and 7 from J; bases not matched to a gene: 9. The CDR3 region is CASTATGKTEKLFF. The CDR3 coding sequence is TGTGCCAGTACGGCGACAGGGAAGACTGAAAAACTGTTTTTT. Drawing the rest from reference TRBV19 and TRBJ1-4, the complete variable domain is DGGITQSPKYLFRKEGQNVTLSCEQNLNHDAMYWYRQDPGQGLRLIYYSQIVNDFQKGDIAEGYSVSREKKESFPLTVTSAQKNPTAFYLCASTATGKTEKLFFGSGTQLSVL.

The genes are TRBV15 and TRBJ2-7, with 10 positions matching TRBD2. Germline values: CDR1 LNHNV, CDR2 YYDKDF (reference sequence). This CDR3 contains 18 residues. With 1 base clipped from V and 6 bases from J, the junction kept 15 bases outside the gene matches. For the CDR3, the DNA is TGTGCCACCAGCAGAGCCATGATTCCGGGACTAGCGTCATCCGAGCAGTACTTC. Protein sequence: CATSRAMIPGLASSEQYF.

In this sample, this clone turned up a few times. This chain joins TRBV4-3 and TRBJ2-5, with TRBD2 matching 10 bases. This CDR3 has 16 amino acids. V shed 0 bases and J 4 bases; nucleotides not matched to a gene: 5. Germline values: CDR1 LGHNA, CDR2 YSLEER. Here the CDR3 reads CASSQDPASGRETQYF. The CDR3 region has the DNA TGCGCCAGCAGCCAAGATCCGGCTAGCGGGAGAGAGACCCAGTACTTC.